This entry describes one T cell receptor beta chain. Its antigen is unknown. No base quality information exists; no much larger clone differs at one position. The data are from a study of OX40 agonist ivuxolimab in advanced cancers. Regarding the complete study: Ivuxolimab, which targeted the costimulatory receptor OX40 (CD134), was an agonistic, fully human IgG2 monoclonal antibody. Three dose-escalation patients achieved partial responses, one with hepatocellular carcinoma and two with cutaneous melanoma. The purpose of peripheral TCRbeta sequencing was to test whether ivuxolimab changed TCR sequence diversity and led to clonal T-cell expansion. Prior anti-PD-1, anti-PD-L1 or anti-CTLA-4 therapy was permitted, and about two fifths of dose-escalation patients had received checkpoint inhibitors. Intravenous ivuxolimab was administered to patients every 2 weeks at six dose levels: 0.01, 0.1, 0.3, 1.5, 3 and 10 mg/kg. In the dose-escalation cohort, 65% to 85% of patients were male, and the mean age was 60 years with a range of 23 to 79. Of the roughly 52 dose-escalation patients, hepatocellular carcinoma was present in around 19, melanoma in approximately 15, renal cell carcinoma in 9 and head and neck cancer in 9. The monotherapy dose-escalation portion (N = 52 patients) of the phase I ivuxolimab trial is reported in the paper.

Patients with autoimmune disease history or receiving systemic immunosuppression were excluded from the trial. Peripheral blood for TCR sequencing was collected from all dose cohorts at baseline, on cycle 4 day 1, and on cycle 7 day 1. Samples were obtained from an open-label, multicenter, first-in-human phase I dose-escalation trial of ivuxolimab. Adults with locally advanced or metastatic melanoma, renal cell carcinoma, hepatocellular carcinoma or head and neck squamous cell carcinoma were enrolled in the trial. Before TCR sequencing, CD4+ T cells and CD8+ T cells from peripheral blood were sorted into separate populations. Results and caveats for the whole study, not just this receptor: Low levels of normalized T-cell clonal expansion were also shown by some nonresponding patients. In the 0.1-3.0 mg/kg groups, partial responders had among the lowest normalized peripheral clonal expansion, particularly in CD8+ T cells. At doses from 0.1 to 3.0 mg/kg, clonal expansion was seen in both CD4+ and CD8+ blood T cells between baseline and week 6. Which antigens the clonally expanded peripheral T cells were specific for was not determined. After ivuxolimab, CD8+ T cells had more expanded clones than CD4+ T cells on average.

Genomic DNA was isolated from the sorted cells so that the TCRbeta CDR3 region could be sequenced. The immunoSEQ Assay was used for sequencing of TCRbeta CDR3 regions. This immuneACCESS table, as held by TCRdb, lists in-frame sequences with V and J called but not all clones. Of the missing ones, under half trace to an unresolved V gene in checked studies; the others have no known cause. The sample includes fewer than 30,000 clones, with approximately 80% observed a single time. The ten largest clones add up to about a third of the sample. The germline V gene encodes CDR1 MGHRA and CDR2 YSYEKL. For this chain, trimming is 6 bases at the V end and 0 bases at the J end, and the number of junction bases without a gene match is 11. Spanning cysteine to phenylalanine, the CDR3 consists of 17 amino acids. Left in the record is the CDR3 DNA by itself, 51 bases read in frame from the first base.

The source material was CD4+ or CD8+ T cells sorted from blood, sampled in a trial of the OX40 agonist ivuxolimab. This clonotype originated in an adult with an advanced solid tumor such as melanoma, head and neck, liver or kidney cancer. Recombination linked TRBV4-1 to TRBJ1-5, with 7 bases matching TRBD1. The CDR3 region has the sequence CASRGTAEGGSNQPQHF. The sequenced DNA: TGCGCCAGCAGGGGGACAGCCGAGGGGGGTAGCAATCAGCCCCAGCATTTT.